This is a list of T cell receptor beta chains from one sample in a study of shared clonotypes between healthy human individuals. The method was immunoSEQ multiplex PCR; TCRdb's version includes in-frame clones alone and lacks a portion of them. The repertoire holds about 500,000 clones, with around 77% as singletons. The sequencing input was PBMCs. All receptors derive from a woman aged 35 to 49 in good health. Some clones in this sample may be carry-over from other donors' samples. CDR3s include the opening cysteine and the closing phenylalanine or tryptophan. The D gene is left open where the match is weak. Clone size is shown for a subset of rows, as once, few, many or a class of expanded clone.

J gene: TRBJ2-5
clone size: -
V gene: TRBV5-1
D gene: -
CDR3 DNA: TGCGCCAGCAGCATTGACTGGACCGGGACCCAGTACTTC
CDR3 protein: CASSIDWTGTQYF

J gene: TRBJ2-7
clone size: few
V gene: TRBV4-2
D gene: TRBD2
CDR3 DNA: TGTGCCAGCAGCTTGGGTGGCGTCGGGGGGAACCCCTACGAGCAGTACTTC
CDR3 protein: CASSLGGVGGNPYEQYF

J gene: TRBJ2-4
clone size: -
V gene: TRBV29-1
D gene: -
CDR3 DNA: TGCAGCGTTGAATCGGTTACGGACGCCAAAAACATTCAGTACTTC
CDR3 protein: CSVESVTDAKNIQYF

J gene: TRBJ1-2
clone size: -
V gene: TRBV18
D gene: -
CDR3 DNA: TGTGCCAGCTCACCGGAGACTCACTCCTATGGCTACACCTTC
CDR3 protein: CASSPETHSYGYTF

J gene: TRBJ2-3
clone size: -
V gene: TRBV14
D gene: -
CDR3 DNA: TGTGCCAGCAGCCAGCTCCGGAGACAGAGCACAGATACGCAGTATTTT
CDR3 protein: CASSQLRRQSTDTQYF

J gene: TRBJ2-1
clone size: -
V gene: TRBV7-2
D gene: TRBD2
CDR3 DNA: TGTGCCAGCAGCTTAGGCGGGGGCTCCTACAATGAGCAGTTCTTC
CDR3 protein: CASSLGGGSYNEQFF

J gene: TRBJ1-5
clone size: -
V gene: TRBV30
D gene: -
CDR3 DNA: TGTGCCTGGGAGACAGCGGGGGGTCAGCCCCAGCATTTT
CDR3 protein: CAWETAGGQPQHF

J gene: TRBJ1-2
clone size: -
V gene: TRBV29-1
D gene: TRBD1
CDR3 DNA: TGCAGCGTTACGACAGGGAATGTCGATGGCTACACCTTC
CDR3 protein: CSVTTGNVDGYTF

J gene: TRBJ2-1
clone size: -
V gene: TRBV27
D gene: TRBD1
CDR3 DNA: TGTGCCAGCAGTCAACGACAGGGCGGGAATGAGCAGTTCTTC
CDR3 protein: CASSQRQGGNEQFF

J gene: TRBJ2-3
clone size: -
V gene: TRBV6-6
D gene: TRBD2
CDR3 DNA: TGTGCCAGCAGGAGACTAGCCCAAAGCACAGATACGCAGTATTTT
CDR3 protein: CASRRLAQSTDTQYF

J gene: TRBJ1-2
clone size: -
V gene: TRBV29-1
D gene: -
CDR3 DNA: TGCAGCGTCGCGGGATCTATTGTGAAAATGGACTACACCTTC
CDR3 protein: CSVAGSIVKMDYTF

J gene: TRBJ1-2
clone size: -
V gene: TRBV30
D gene: TRBD1
CDR3 DNA: TGTGCCTGGAGTGTGTACAGGGGAGACGGCTACACCTTC
CDR3 protein: CAWSVYRGDGYTF

J gene: TRBJ1-5
clone size: -
V gene: TRBV28
D gene: -
CDR3 DNA: TGTGCCAGCAGTTGGGGACAGCCCCAGCATTTT
CDR3 protein: CASSWGQPQHF

J gene: TRBJ2-7
clone size: -
V gene: TRBV7-3
D gene: TRBD2
CDR3 DNA: TGTGCCAGCAGCTTAACGGGACTAGCGGGAGGGCCGCTATCCTACGAGCAGTACTTC
CDR3 protein: CASSLTGLAGGPLSYEQYF

J gene: TRBJ1-1
clone size: -
V gene: TRBV19
D gene: -
CDR3 DNA: TGTGCCAGTAGTCCTACGACAGCGGCGAACACTGAAGCTTTCTTT
CDR3 protein: CASSPTTAANTEAFF

J gene: TRBJ1-2
clone size: -
V gene: TRBV7-9
D gene: -
CDR3 DNA: TGTGCCAGCAGCTTAGCGACGACCGGGAACTATGGCTACACCTTC
CDR3 protein: CASSLATTGNYGYTF

J gene: TRBJ2-3
clone size: few
V gene: TRBV7-2
D gene: TRBD2
CDR3 DNA: TGTGCCAGCAGCCCGAGGGCGGGAGGGCCCGCAGATACGCAGTATTTT
CDR3 protein: CASSPRAGGPADTQYF

J gene: TRBJ2-1
clone size: -
V gene: TRBV7-2
D gene: TRBD2
CDR3 DNA: TGTGCCAGCAGCTCGGCGGGAGGGTACCACAATGAGCAGTTCTTC
CDR3 protein: CASSSAGGYHNEQFF

J gene: TRBJ2-1
clone size: -
V gene: TRBV27
D gene: -
CDR3 DNA: TGTGCCAGCAGTGGTAGCTGGGGGCAGTTCTTC
CDR3 protein: CASSGSWGQFF

J gene: TRBJ2-2
clone size: -
V gene: TRBV7-2
D gene: TRBD2
CDR3 DNA: TGTGCCAGCAGCTCGTTAGCGGGAGAGACCGGGGAGCTGTTTTTT
CDR3 protein: CASSSLAGETGELFF

J gene: TRBJ1-2
clone size: -
V gene: TRBV6-6
D gene: TRBD1
CDR3 DNA: TGTGCCAGCAGACCCGGACCGACAGGGTCCTATGGCTACACCTTC
CDR3 protein: CASRPGPTGSYGYTF

J gene: TRBJ1-5
clone size: -
V gene: TRBV27
D gene: -
CDR3 DNA: TGTGCCAGCAGTTCCGCCCGGGGGTTTCGACCCGACAGATATAGCAATCAGCCCCAGCATTTT
CDR3 protein: CASSSARGFRPDRYSNQPQHF

J gene: TRBJ2-1
clone size: -
V gene: TRBV11-1
D gene: TRBD2
CDR3 DNA: TGTGCCAGCAGCCCGAGCGGGATCTACAATGAGCAGTTCTTC
CDR3 protein: CASSPSGIYNEQFF

J gene: TRBJ1-4
clone size: -
V gene: TRBV7-9
D gene: -
CDR3 DNA: TGTGCCAGCAGCCCGGGACACACAGAAAAACTGTTTTTT
CDR3 protein: CASSPGHTEKLFF

J gene: TRBJ2-7
clone size: few
V gene: TRBV5-5
D gene: TRBD1
CDR3 DNA: TGTGCCAGCAGACCGGACAGGTATATTACCTACGAGCAGTACTTC
CDR3 protein: CASRPDRYITYEQYF

J gene: TRBJ1-1
clone size: -
V gene: TRBV27
D gene: -
CDR3 DNA: TGTGCCAGCAGTCCAGGGACCGCGAACACTGAAGCTTTCTTT
CDR3 protein: CASSPGTANTEAFF

J gene: TRBJ1-2
clone size: -
V gene: TRBV7-2
D gene: -
CDR3 DNA: TGTGCCAGCAGCTTAGCCGACCGAGAGGGGGTTGGCTACACCTTC
CDR3 protein: CASSLADREGVGYTF

J gene: TRBJ2-3
clone size: -
V gene: TRBV21-1
D gene: -
CDR3 DNA: TGTGCCAGCAGCAAATACTTGGGACAGGATACGCAGTATTTT
CDR3 protein: CASSKYLGQDTQYF

J gene: TRBJ2-1
clone size: -
V gene: TRBV6-5
D gene: TRBD2
CDR3 DNA: TGTGCCAGCAGCCGAGCGGGAGGCGCCTACAATGAGCAGTTCTTC
CDR3 protein: CASSRAGGAYNEQFF

J gene: TRBJ2-7
clone size: -
V gene: TRBV7-7
D gene: TRBD2
CDR3 DNA: TGTGCCAGCAGCCTCGGACTAGCGGGAGTACACGAGCAGTACTTC
CDR3 protein: CASSLGLAGVHEQYF

J gene: TRBJ2-1
clone size: once
V gene: TRBV28
D gene: TRBD2
CDR3 DNA: TGTGCCAGCAGTTTTACTAGACTAGCGGGAGCCCGGAGCTCCTACAATGAGCAGTTCTTC
CDR3 protein: CASSFTRLAGARSSYNEQFF

J gene: TRBJ2-7
clone size: -
V gene: TRBV5-1
D gene: -
CDR3 DNA: TGCGCCAGCACCCGGGACGGAGGCTACGAGCAGTACTTC
CDR3 protein: CASTRDGGYEQYF